This T cell receptor (beta chain) comes out of a study of T cells in localized non-small cell lung cancer. Study outcomes and limitations: Adjacent uninvolved lung tissue had the highest T cell clonality, exceeding tumor. Sequencing was limited to one tumor region, leaving the possibility of heterogeneity open. Patients showing higher blood T cell density tended to see longer overall survival. A median of 57 of the top 100 tumor clones appeared in adjacent lung, which was paired and uninvolved.

This CDR3 contains 14 residues. Germline CDR1 and CDR2: SSHAT and FNYEAQ (reference sequence). The protocol was immunoSEQ multiplex PCR, while the TCRdb copy is restricted to in-frame clones and leaves out a portion. Seen here are 45,000 to 65,000 clones, over 60% observed once, and the top ten hold 3.5% to 5.5%. This clone came up a few times. Its antigen is not identified. The junction departs from the called germline gene at one end, perhaps through a read error. Sequenced material: PBMCs, taken before any cancer treatment. The receptor was isolated from a woman between 35 and 75 years old with stage II lung adenocarcinoma. The gene calls are TRBV7-7 and TRBJ2-5, with D tentatively TRBD1 or TRBD2 (5 bases each). In DNA, the CDR3 is TGTGCTAGCAGCTTATCCAGAGGGGCAGAGACCCAGTACTTC. Amino acids: CASSLSRGAETQYF.